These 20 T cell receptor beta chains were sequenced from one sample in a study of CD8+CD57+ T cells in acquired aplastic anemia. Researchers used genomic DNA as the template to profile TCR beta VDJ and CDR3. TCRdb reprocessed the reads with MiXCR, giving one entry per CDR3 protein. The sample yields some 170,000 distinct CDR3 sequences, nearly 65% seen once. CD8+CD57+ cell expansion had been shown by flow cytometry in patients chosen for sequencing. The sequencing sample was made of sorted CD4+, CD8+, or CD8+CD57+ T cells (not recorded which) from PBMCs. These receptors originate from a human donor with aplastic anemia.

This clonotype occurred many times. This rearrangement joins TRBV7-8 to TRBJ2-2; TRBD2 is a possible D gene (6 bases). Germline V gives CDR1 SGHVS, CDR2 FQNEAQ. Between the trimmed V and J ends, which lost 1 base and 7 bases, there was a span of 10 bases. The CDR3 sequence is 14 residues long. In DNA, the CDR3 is TGTGCCAGCAGCTTAGAATCGGGGGACGGGGAGCTGTTTTTT. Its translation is CASSLESGDGELFF.

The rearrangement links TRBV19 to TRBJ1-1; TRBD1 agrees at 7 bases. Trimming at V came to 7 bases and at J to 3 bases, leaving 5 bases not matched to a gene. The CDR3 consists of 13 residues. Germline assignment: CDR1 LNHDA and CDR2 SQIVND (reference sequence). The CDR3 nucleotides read TGTGCCAGTAACGACAGGGTAGACACTGAAGCTTTCTTT. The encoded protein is CASNDRVDTEAFF.

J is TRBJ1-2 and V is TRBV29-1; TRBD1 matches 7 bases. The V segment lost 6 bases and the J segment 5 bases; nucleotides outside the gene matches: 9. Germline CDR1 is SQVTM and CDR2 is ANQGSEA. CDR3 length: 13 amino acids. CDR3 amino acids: CSVETGFQYGYTF. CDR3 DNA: TGCAGCGTAGAGACAGGGTTCCAGTATGGCTACACCTTC.

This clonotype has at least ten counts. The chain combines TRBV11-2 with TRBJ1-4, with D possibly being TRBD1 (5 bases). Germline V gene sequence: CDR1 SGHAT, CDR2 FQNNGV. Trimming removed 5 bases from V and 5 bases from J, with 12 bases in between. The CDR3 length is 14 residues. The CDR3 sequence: CASSLTVRNEKLFF. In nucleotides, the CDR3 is TGTGCCAGCAGCCTGACAGTCCGAAATGAAAAACTGTTTTTT.

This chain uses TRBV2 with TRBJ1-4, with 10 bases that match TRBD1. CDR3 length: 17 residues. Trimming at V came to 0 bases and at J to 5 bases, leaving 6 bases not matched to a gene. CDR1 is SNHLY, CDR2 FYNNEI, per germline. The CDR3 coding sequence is TGTGCCAGCAGTGAAGCGCGGGGACAGGGGTTGAATGAAAAACTGTTTTTT. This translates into CASSEARGQGLNEKLFF. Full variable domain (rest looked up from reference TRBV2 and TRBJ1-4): EPEVTQTPSHQVTQMGQEVILRCVPISNHLYFYWYRQILGQKVEFLVSFYNNEISEKSEIFDDQFSVERPDGSNFTLKIRSTKLEDSAMYFCASSEARGQGLNEKLFFGSGTQLSVL.

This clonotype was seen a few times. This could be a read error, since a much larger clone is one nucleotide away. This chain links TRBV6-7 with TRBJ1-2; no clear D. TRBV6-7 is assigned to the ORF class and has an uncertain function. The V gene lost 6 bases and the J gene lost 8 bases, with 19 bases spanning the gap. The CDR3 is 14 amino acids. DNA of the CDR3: TGTGCCAGCAGCCCGCCCAACATGGTAGACGGCTACACCTTC. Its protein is CASSPPNMVDGYTF.

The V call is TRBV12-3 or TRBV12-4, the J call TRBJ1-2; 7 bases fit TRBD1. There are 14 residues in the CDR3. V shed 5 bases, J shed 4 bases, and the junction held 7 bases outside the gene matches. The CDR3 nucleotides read TGTGCCAGCAGTCTCACCGACAGGGTCTATGGCTACACCTTC. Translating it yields CASSLTDRVYGYTF.

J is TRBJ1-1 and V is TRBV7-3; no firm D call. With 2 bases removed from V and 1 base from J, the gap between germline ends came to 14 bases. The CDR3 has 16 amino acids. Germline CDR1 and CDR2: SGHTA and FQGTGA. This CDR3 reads CASSLYLVGGNTEAFF. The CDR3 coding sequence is TGTGCCAGCAGCTTATACCTCGTCGGAGGGAACACTGAAGCTTTCTTT. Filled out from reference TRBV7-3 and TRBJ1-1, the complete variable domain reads GAGVSQTPSNKVTEKGKYVELRCDPISGHTALYWYRQSLGQGPEFLIYFQGTGAADDSGLPNDRFFAVRPEGSVSTLKIQRTERGDSAVYLCASSLYLVGGNTEAFFGQGTRLTVV.

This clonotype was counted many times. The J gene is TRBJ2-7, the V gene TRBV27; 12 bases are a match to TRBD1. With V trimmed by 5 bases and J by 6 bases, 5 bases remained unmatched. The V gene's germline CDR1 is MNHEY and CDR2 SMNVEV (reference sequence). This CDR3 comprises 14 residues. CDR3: CASSTGTGGFEQYF. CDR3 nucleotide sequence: TGTGCCAGCAGTACTGGGACAGGGGGCTTCGAGCAGTACTTC.

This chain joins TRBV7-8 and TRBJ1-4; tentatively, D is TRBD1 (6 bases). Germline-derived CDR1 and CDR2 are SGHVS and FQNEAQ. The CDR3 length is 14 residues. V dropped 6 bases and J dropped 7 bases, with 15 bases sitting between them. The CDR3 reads CASRQVQGGEKLFF. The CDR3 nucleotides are TGTGCCAGCAGGCAGGTCCAAGGGGGTGAAAAACTGTTTTTT.

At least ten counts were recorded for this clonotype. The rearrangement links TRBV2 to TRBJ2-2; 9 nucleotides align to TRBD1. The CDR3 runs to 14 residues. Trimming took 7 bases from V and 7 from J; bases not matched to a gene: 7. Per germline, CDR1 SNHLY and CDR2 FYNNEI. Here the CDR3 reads CASTPGTGFGELFF. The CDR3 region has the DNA TGTGCCAGCACCCCCGGGACAGGGTTCGGGGAGCTGTTTTTT.

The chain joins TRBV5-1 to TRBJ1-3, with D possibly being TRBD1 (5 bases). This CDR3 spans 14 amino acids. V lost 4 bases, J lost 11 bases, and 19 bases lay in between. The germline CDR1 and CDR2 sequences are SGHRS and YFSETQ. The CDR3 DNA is TGCGCCAGCAGCGAGTCAGGACAAAGGGTCCCCATATATTTT. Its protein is CASSESGQRVPIYF.

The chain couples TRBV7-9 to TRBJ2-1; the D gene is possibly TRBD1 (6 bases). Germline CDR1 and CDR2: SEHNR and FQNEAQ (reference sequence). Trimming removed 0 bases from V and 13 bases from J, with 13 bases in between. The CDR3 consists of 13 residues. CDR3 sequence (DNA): TGTGCCAGCAGCTTAGCTAAGGGGGTAGATCAGTTCTTC. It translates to CASSLAKGVDQFF.

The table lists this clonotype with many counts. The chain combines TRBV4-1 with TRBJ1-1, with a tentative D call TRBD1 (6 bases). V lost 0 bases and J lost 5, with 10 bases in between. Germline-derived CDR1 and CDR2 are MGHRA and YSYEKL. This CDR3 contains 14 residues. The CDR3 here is CASSQDTGRTEAFF. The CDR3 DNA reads TGCGCCAGCAGCCAAGACACAGGGAGAACTGAAGCTTTCTTT.

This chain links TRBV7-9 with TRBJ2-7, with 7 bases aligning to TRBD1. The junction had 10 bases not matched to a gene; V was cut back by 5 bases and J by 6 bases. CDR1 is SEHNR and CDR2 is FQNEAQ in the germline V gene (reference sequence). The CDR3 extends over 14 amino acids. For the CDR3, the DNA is TGTGCCAGCAGCCTTGACAGGGAAAGTACCGAGCAGTACTTC. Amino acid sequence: CASSLDRESTEQYF.

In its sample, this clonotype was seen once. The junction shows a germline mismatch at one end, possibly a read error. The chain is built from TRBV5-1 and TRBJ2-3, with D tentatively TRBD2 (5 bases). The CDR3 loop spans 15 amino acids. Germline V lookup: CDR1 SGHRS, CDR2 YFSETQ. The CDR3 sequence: CASSLEPGSTDTQYF. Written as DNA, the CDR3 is TGTGCCAGCAGCTTGGAGCCGGGGAGCACAGATACGCAGTATTTT.

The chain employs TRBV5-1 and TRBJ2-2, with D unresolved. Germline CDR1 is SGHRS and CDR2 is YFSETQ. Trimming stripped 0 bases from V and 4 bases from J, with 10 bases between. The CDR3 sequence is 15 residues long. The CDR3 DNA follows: TGCGCCAGCAGCTTGGACGGGTTTTCCACCGGGGAGCTGTTTTTT. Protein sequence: CASSLDGFSTGELFF.

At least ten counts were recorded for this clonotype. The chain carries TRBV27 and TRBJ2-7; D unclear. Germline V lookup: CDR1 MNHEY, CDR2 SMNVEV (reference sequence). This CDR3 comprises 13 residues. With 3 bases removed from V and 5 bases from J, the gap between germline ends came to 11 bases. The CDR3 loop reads CASSFHRNNEQYF. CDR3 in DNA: TGTGCCAGCAGTTTTCACAGAAACAACGAGCAGTACTTC.

DNA of the CDR3: TGCAGTGCCCCGGGACAGGGTGACACCGGGGAGCTGTTTTTT. Translated, it gives CSAPGQGDTGELFF. The V gene is TRBV20-1, the J gene TRBJ2-2; 9 bases line up with TRBD1. The germline CDR1 and CDR2 sequences are DFQATT and SNEGSKA (reference sequence). The trim removed 6 bases at V and 3 bases at J, leaving 5 bases unmatched. CDR3 size: 14 residues.

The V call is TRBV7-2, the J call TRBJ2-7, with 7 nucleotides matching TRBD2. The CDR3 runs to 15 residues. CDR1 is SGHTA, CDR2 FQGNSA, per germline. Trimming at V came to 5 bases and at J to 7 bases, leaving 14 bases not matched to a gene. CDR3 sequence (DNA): TGTGCCAGCAGCCTCCTGGGCGGGGGAGGGAAGGAGCAGTACTTC. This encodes CASSLLGGGGKEQYF.